One T cell receptor (beta chain) is described in this entry. The data belong to a study of blood T cell repertoires in COVID-19. During the 2 weeks before they entered the study, exposed participants had met someone with a PCR-confirmed or clinician-diagnosed COVID-19 case. The CDR3 has 15 residues. Trimming shortened V by 6 bases and J by 0 bases, and 14 bases separated the two germline ends. Germline CDR1 reads MNHEY; CDR2 reads SVGAGI. The data were produced by immunoSEQ multiplex PCR, yet TCRdb's version contains in-frame clones alone and is incomplete. The sample consists of about 310,000 clones, 85% of them appearing once.

This clonotype was obtained from a young woman who had been exposed to COVID-19. Sequenced: PBMCs or T cells enriched from blood (not recorded which). V and J are TRBV6-5 and TRBJ1-1; D is unresolved. The CDR3 loop reads CASSDFPILNTEAFF. Written as DNA, the CDR3 is TGTGCCAGCAGCGACTTCCCAATCCTGAACACTGAAGCTTTCTTT.